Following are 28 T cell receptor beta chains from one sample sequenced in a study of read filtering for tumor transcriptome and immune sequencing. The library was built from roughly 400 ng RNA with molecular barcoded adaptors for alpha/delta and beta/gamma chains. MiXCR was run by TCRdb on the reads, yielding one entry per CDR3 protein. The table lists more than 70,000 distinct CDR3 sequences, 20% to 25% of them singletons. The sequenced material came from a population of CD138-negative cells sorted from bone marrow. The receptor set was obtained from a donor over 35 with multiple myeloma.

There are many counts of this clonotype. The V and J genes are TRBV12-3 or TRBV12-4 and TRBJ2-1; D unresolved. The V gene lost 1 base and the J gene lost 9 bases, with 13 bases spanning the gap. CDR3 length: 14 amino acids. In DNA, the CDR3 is TGTGCCAGCAGTTTAGACATGGGCTGGGGTGAGCAGTTCTTC. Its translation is CASSLDMGWGEQFF.

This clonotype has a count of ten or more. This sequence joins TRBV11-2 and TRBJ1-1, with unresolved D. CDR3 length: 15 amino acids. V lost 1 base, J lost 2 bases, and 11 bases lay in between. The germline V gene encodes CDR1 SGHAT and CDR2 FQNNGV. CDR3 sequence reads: CASSLGGWGNTEAFF. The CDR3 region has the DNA TGTGCCAGCAGCTTAGGCGGCTGGGGAAACACTGAAGCTTTCTTT.

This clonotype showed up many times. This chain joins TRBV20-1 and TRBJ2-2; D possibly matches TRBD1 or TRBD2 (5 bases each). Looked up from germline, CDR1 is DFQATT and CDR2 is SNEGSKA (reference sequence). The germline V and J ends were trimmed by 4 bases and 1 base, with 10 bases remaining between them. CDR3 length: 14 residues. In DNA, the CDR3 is TGCAGTGCTATCGGGACGGTGAACACCGGGGAGCTGTTTTTT. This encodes CSAIGTVNTGELFF.

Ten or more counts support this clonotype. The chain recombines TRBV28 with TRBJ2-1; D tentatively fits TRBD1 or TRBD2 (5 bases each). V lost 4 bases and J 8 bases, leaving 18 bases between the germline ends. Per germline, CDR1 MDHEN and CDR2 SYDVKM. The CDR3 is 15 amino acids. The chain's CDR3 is CASSSLLLRGDEQFF. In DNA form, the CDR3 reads TGTGCCAGCAGTTCGCTCTTACTCCGAGGGGATGAGCAGTTCTTC.

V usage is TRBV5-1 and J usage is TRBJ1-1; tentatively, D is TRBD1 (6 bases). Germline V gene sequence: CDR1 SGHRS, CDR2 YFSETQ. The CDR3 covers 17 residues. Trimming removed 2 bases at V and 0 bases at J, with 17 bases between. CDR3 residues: CASSFRGGGGMNTEAFF. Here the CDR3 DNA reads TGCGCCAGCAGCTTTAGGGGGGGGGGAGGGATGAACACTGAAGCTTTCTTT.

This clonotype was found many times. The CDR3 DNA reads TGTGCCAGCAGTCAAACAGGGGGCACTAATGAAAAACTGTTTTTT. Amino acid sequence: CASSQTGGTNEKLFF. The chain has TRBV7-2 and TRBJ1-4; TRBD1 aligns across 9 bases. The CDR3 length is 15 residues. With 6 bases clipped from V and 2 bases from J, the junction kept 4 bases outside the gene matches. Germline V gives CDR1 SGHTA, CDR2 FQGNSA. Complete variable domain (other parts from reference TRBV7-2 and TRBJ1-4): GAGVSQSPSNKVTEKGKDVELRCDPISGHTALYWYRQSLGQGLEFLIYFQGNSAPDKSGLPSDRFSAERTGGSVSTLTIQRTQQEDSAVYLCASSQTGGTNEKLFFGSGTQLSVL.

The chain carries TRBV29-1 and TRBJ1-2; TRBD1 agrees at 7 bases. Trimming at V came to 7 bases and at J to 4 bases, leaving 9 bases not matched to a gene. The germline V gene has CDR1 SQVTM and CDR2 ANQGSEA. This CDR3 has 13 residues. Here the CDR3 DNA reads TGCAGCGCCTGTGGAGGGGGCGGCTATGGCTACACCTTC. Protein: CSACGGGGYGYTF.

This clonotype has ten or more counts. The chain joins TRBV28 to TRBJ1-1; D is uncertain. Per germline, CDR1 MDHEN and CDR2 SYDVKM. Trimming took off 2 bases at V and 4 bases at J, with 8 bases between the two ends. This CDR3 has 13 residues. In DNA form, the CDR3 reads TGTGCCAGCAGTTTACAACAGCCCACTGAAGCTTTCTTT. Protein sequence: CASSLQQPTEAFF.

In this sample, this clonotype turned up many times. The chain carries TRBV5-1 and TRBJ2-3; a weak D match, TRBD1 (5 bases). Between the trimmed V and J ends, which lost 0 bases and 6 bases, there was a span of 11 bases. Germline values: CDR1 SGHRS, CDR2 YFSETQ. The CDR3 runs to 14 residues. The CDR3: CASSLGGLIDTQYF. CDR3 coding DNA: TGCGCCAGCAGCTTGGGGGGCCTGATTGATACGCAGTATTTT.

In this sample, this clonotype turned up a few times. This CDR3 is CASSLNPRWQNYGYTF. Here the CDR3 DNA reads TGTGCCAGCAGCCTAAACCCCAGATGGCAGAACTATGGCTACACCTTC. This chain joins TRBV6-1 and TRBJ1-2; D is uncertain. The CDR3 runs to 16 residues. V shed 6 bases and J shed 2 bases, with 19 bases lying between them. Germline V lookup: CDR1 MNHNS, CDR2 SASEGT.

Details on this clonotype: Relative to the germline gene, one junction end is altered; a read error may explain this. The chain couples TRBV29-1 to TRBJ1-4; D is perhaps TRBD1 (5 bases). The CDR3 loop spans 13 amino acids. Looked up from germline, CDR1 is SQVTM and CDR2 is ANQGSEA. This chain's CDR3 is CGVAQGGDGELFF. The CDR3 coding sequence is TGCGGCGTTGCCCAGGGAGGGGACGGAGAACTGTTTTTT.

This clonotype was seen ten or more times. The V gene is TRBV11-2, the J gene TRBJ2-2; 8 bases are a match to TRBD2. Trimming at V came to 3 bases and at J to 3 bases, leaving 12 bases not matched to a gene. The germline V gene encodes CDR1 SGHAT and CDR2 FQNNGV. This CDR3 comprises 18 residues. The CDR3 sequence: CASSFTLSGGVDTGELFF. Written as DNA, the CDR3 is TGTGCCAGCAGCTTTACCCTCTCGGGAGGGGTGGACACCGGGGAGCTGTTTTTT.

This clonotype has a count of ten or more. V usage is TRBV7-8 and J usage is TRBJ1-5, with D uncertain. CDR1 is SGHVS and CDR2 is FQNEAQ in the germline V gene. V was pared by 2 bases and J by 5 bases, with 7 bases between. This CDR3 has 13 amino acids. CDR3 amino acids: CASSLRVDQPQHF. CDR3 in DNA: TGTGCCAGCAGCTTAAGGGTGGATCAGCCCCAGCATTTT.

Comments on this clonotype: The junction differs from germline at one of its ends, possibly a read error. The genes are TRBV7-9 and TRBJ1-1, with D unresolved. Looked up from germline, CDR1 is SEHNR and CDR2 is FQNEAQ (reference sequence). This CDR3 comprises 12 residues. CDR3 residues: CASSLGSTVAFF. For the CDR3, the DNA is TGTGCCAGCAGCCTGGGGAGCACTGTAGCTTTCTTT.

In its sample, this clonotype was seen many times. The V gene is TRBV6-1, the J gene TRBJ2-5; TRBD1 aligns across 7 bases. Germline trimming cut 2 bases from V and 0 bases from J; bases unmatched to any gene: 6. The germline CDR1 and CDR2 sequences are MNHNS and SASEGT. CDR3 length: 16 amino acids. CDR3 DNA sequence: TGTGCCAGCAGTGAACCCCCAGGGGGAGACCAAGAGACCCAGTACTTC. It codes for CASSEPPGGDQETQYF.

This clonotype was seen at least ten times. CDR3 bases: TGTGCCAGCGAGACCCCCGGGGGCTACCAAGAGACCCAGTACTTC. Translated, it gives CASETPGGYQETQYF. The chain couples TRBV5-5 to TRBJ2-5, with D perhaps given as TRBD1 or TRBD2 (6 bases each). Looked up from germline, CDR1 is SGHKS and CDR2 is YYEKEE (reference sequence). The CDR3 spans 15 residues. The V end was cut by 7 bases, the J end by 0 bases, with 16 bases between.

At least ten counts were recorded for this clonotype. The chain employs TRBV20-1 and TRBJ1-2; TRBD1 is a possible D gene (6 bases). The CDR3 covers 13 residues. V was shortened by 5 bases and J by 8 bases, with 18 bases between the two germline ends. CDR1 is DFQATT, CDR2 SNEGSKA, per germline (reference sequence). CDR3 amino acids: CSAPGTFGSGYTF. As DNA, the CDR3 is TGCAGTGCTCCTGGGACATTCGGTTCCGGCTACACCTTC.

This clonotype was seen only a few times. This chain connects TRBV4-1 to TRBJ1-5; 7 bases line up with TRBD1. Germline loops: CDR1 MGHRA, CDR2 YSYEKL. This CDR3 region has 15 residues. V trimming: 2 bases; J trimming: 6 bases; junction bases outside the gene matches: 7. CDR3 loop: CASSQPDRVGQPQHF. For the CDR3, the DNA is TGCGCCAGCAGCCAACCCGACAGGGTAGGTCAGCCCCAGCATTTT.

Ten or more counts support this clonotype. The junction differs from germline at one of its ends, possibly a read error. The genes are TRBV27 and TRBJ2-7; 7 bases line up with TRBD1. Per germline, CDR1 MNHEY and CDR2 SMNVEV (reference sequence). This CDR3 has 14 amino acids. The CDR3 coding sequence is TGTGCCAGCAGTTTCTCCGGCCGGGACAGCCGGACAACGTTC. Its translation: CASSFSGRDSRTTF.

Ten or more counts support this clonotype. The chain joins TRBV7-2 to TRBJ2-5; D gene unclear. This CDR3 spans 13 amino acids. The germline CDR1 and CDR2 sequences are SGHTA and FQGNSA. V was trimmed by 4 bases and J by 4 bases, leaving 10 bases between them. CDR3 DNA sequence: TGTGCCAGCAGCTCTAGAAGGTTAGAGACCCAGTACTTC. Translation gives CASSSRRLETQYF.

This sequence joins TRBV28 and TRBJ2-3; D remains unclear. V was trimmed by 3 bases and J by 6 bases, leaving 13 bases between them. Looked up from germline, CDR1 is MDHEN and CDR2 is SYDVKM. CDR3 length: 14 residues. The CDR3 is CASSFGTPSDTQYF. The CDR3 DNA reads TGTGCCAGCAGTTTCGGAACGCCGTCCGATACGCAGTATTTT. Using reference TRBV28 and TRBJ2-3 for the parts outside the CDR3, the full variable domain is DVKVTQSSRYLVKRTGEKVFLECVQDMDHENMFWYRQDPGLGLRLIYFSYDVKMKEKGDIPEGYSVSREKKERFSLILESASTNQTSMYLCASSFGTPSDTQYFGPGTRLTVL.

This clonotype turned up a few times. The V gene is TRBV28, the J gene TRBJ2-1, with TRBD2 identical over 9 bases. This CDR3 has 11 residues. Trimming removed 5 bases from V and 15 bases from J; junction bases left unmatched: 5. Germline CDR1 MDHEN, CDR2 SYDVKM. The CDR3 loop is CASSQRGDRFF. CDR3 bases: TGTGCCAGCAGTCAGCGGGGGGACCGGTTCTTC. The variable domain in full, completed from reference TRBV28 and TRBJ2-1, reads DVKVTQSSRYLVKRTGEKVFLECVQDMDHENMFWYRQDPGLGLRLIYFSYDVKMKEKGDIPEGYSVSREKKERFSLILESASTNQTSMYLCASSQRGDRFFGPGTRLTVL.

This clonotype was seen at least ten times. The DNA for the CDR3 is TGCGCCAGCAGCTGGGAACCGCGGAGGGAGCAGTACTTC. The encoded protein is CASSWEPRREQYF. The rearrangement links TRBV5-1 to TRBJ2-7; tentatively, D is TRBD2 (5 bases). Germline lookup yields CDR1 SGHRS and CDR2 YFSETQ. The CDR3 has 13 amino acids. The V gene lost 3 bases and the J gene lost 7 bases, with 14 bases spanning the gap.

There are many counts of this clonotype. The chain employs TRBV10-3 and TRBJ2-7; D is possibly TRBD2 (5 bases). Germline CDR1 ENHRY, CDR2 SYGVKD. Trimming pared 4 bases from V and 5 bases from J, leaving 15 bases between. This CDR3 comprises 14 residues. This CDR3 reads CAISALGVMDEQYF. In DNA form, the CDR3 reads TGTGCCATCAGTGCTCTCGGGGTGATGGACGAGCAGTACTTC.

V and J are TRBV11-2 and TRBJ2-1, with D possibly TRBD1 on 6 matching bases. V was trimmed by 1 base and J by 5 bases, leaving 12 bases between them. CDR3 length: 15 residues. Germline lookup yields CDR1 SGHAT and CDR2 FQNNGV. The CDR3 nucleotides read TGTGCCAGCAGCTTAGGGCCACAGGGCCACAATGAGCAGTTCTTC. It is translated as CASSLGPQGHNEQFF.

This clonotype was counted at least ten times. The CDR3 DNA reads TGCGCCAGCAGCTTGGCTGGGACAAGCAAAGCTTTCTTT. It codes for CASSLAGTSKAFF. The chain employs TRBV5-1 and TRBJ1-1, with D possibly matching TRBD1 (6 bases). V lost 0 bases and J 9 bases, leaving 12 bases between the germline ends. In germline, CDR1 is SGHRS, CDR2 YFSETQ. The CDR3 spans 13 residues.

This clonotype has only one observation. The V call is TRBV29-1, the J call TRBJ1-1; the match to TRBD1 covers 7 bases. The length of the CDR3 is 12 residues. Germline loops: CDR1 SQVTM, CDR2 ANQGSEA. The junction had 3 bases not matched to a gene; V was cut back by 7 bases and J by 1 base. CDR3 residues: CSGRTGNTEAFF. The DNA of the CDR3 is TGCAGCGGACGGACAGGGAACACTGAAGCTTTCTTT.

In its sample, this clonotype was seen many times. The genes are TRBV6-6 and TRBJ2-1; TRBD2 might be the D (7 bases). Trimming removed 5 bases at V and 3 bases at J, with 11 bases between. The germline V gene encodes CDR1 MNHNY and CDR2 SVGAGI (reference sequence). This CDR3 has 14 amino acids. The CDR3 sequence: CASSRGGGYNEQFF. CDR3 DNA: TGTGCCAGCAGTAGGGGAGGGGGCTACAATGAGCAGTTCTTC.